This TCR beta chain emerged from a study of graft-versus-host responses after intestinal transplantation. At the level of the study: The recipients all started with anti-thymocyte globulin induction and then took tacrolimus and steroids for 3 to 4 years. Study-wide points: The marrow of recipients harbored GvH clones, and ileum or blood showed some of them first. Allografts of patients with graft-donor T cell macrochimerism showed high graft-versus-host to host-versus-graft clone ratios.

Germline trimming cut 3 bases from V and 15 bases from J; bases unmatched to any gene: 8. In germline, CDR1 is SNHLY, CDR2 FYNNEI. CDR3 length: 14 residues. In regard to this clone: What it recognizes is unknown.

Profiled with immunoSEQ multiplex PCR; TCRdb holds only in-frame clones, not every one. The sample consists of tens of thousands of clones, about 80% of them appearing once. The receptor was derived from a human donor who was the organ donor for an intestinal transplant. The V and J genes are TRBV2 and TRBJ2-2, with 12 bases fitting TRBD2. Here the sequenced sample was unstimulated CD4+ T cells sorted from spleen or lymph node cells, taken before transplant. CDR3 region: CASSDRTSGTVLFF. CDR3 nucleotides: TGTGCCAGCAGTGACAGGACTAGCGGGACTGTTTTGTTTTTT.